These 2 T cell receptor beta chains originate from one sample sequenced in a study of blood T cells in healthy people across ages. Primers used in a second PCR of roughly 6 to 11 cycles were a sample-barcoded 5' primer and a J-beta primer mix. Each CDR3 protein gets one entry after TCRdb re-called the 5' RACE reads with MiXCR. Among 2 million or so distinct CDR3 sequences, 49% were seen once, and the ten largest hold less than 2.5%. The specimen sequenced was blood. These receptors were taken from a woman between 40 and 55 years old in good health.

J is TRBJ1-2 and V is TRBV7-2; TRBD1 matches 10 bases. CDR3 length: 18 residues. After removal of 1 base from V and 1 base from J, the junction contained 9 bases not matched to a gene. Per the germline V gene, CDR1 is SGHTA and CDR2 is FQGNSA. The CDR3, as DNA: TGTGCCAGCAGCTTAGTGCGGGACAGGGGAGCCCGTAACTATGGCTACACCTTC. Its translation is CASSLVRDRGARNYGYTF.

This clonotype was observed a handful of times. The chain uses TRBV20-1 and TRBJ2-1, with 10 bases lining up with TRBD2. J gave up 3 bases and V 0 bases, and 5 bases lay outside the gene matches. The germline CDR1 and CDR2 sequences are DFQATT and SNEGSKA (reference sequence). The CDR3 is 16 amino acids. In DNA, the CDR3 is TGCAGTGCTAGAGATCTACTAGCGGGGAGCTACAATGAGCAGTTCTTC. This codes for CSARDLLAGSYNEQFF.